The sequence of this T cell receptor (beta chain) was determined in a study of regulatory T cells in long-lasting Graves disease. In its sample, this clonotype was seen many times. Its target is unknown. Stated time point: persistent/refractory GD, antithyroid drugs over 5 years with positive TRAb. PBMCs were the source of the RNA used for TCR sequencing. iRepertoire HTBI primers and Arm-PCR of CDR3 regions built TCR beta libraries. Per the original methods: Identified segments across samples numbered about 60 TRBV and roughly 15 TRBJ. TCRdb re-analysed the multiplex PCR reads in MiXCR, keeping a single row per CDR3 protein. These V and J calls derive from TCRdb rather than the authors' analysis. Found here are a few hundred thousand distinct CDR3 sequences, approximately 23% of them singletons; the top ten hold around 13%. General study results and limits: Tissue studied was limited to peripheral blood, excluding thyroid tissue. Persistent patients shared more public clonotypes (roughly 2,500) than new patients (about 960).

The source material was peripheral blood mononuclear cells (PBMCs), sampled when the disease was refractory, from a patient treated with antithyroid drugs. The TCR originated in a female donor with Graves disease.

The chain's CDR3 is CASSLTRANGYTF. The CDR3 DNA reads TGTGCCAGCAGTCTAACCAGGGCAAATGGCTACACCTTC. This sequence joins TRBV28 and TRBJ1-2; a weak D match, TRBD1 (5 bases). This CDR3 has 13 amino acids. CDR1 is MDHEN, CDR2 SYDVKM, per germline. Trimming left V 5 bases short and J 6 bases short, with 13 bases between.